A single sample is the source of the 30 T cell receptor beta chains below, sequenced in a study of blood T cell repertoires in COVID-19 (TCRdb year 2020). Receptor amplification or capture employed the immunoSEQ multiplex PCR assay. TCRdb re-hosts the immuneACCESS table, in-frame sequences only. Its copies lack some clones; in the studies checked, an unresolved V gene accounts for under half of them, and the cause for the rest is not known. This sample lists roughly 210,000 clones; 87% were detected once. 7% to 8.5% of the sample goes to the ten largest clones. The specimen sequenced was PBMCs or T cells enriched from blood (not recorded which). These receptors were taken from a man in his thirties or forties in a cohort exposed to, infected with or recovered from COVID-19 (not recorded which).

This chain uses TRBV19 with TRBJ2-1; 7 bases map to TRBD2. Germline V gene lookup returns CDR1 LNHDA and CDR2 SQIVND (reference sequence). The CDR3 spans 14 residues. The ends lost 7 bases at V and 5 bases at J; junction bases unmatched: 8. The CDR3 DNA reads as TGTGCCAGTACAGCGGGACCCGCCAACAATGAGCAGTTCTTC. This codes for CASTAGPANNEQFF.

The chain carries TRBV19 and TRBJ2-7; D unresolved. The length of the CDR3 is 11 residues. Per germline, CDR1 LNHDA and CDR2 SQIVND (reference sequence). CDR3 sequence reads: CATSHGYEQYF. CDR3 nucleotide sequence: TGTGCAACCAGTCATGGCTACGAGCAGTACTTC.

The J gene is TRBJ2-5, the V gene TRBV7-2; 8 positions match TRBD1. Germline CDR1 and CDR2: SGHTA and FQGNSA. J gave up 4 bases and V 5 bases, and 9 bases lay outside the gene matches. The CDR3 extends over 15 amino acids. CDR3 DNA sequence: TGTGCCAGCAGCCTACGCGGACAGGGAGGAGAGACCCAGTACTTC. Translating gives CASSLRGQGGETQYF.

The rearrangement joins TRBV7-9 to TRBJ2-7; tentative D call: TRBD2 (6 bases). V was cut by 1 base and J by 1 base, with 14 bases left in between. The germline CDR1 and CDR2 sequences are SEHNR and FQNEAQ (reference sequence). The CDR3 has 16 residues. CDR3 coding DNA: TGTGCCAGCAGCTTAGGGAGGGGCTTGGGGTCCTACGAGCAGTACTTC. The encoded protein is CASSLGRGLGSYEQYF.

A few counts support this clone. The CDR3 sequence is CASSQVAGDGDEQFF. CDR3 DNA sequence: TGTGCCAGCTCGCAAGTAGCGGGAGACGGGGATGAGCAGTTCTTC. The chain links TRBV18 to TRBJ2-1; 9 nucleotides match TRBD2. CDR3 size: 15 residues. V shed 6 bases, J shed 8 bases, and the junction held 11 bases outside the gene matches. CDR1 is KGHSH and CDR2 is LQKENI in the germline V gene.

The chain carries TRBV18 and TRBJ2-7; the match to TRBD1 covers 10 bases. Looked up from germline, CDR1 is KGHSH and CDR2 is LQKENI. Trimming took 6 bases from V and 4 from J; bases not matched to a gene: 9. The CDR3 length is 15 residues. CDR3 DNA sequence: TGTGCCAGCTCGCGGTCTGGGGACAGGGGTTACGAGCAGTACTTC. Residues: CASSRSGDRGYEQYF.

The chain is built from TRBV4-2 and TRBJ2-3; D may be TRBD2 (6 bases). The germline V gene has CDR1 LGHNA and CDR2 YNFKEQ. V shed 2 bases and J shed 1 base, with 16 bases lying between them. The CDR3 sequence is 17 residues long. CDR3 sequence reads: CASSQISLRDGTDTQYF. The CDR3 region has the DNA TGTGCCAGCAGCCAAATTTCATTGCGGGATGGCACAGATACGCAGTATTTT.

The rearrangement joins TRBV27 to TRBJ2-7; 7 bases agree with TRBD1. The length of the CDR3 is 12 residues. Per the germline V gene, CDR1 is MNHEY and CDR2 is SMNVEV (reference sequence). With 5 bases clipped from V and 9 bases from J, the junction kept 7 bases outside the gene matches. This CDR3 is CASSPRQGRQYF. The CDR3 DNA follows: TGTGCCAGCAGTCCACGACAGGGACGGCAGTACTTC.

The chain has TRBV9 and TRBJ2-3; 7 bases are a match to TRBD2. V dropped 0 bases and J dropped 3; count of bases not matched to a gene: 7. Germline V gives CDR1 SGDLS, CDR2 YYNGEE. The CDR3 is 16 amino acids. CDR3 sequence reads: CASSVGGGGMTDTQYF. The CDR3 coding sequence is TGTGCCAGCAGCGTAGGAGGCGGGGGTATGACAGATACGCAGTATTTT.

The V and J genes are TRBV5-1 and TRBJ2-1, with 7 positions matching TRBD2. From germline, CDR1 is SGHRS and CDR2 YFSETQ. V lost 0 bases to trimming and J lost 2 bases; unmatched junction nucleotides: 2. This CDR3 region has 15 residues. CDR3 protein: CASSLGGSPYNEQFF. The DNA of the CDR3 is TGCGCCAGCAGCTTGGGCGGGAGTCCCTACAATGAGCAGTTCTTC.

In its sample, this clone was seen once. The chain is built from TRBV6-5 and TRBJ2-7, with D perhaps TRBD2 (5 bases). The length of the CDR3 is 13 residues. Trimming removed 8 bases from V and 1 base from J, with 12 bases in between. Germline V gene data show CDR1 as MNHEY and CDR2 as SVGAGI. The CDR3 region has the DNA TGTGCCAGCGTGGAGGACTGGTCCTACGAGCAGTACTTC. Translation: CASVEDWSYEQYF.

The CDR3 coding sequence is TGTGCCAGCAGCTTAGCTCGGCAGGGGATGAAGGAAAAACTGTTTTTT. It is translated as CASSLARQGMKEKLFF. The V gene is TRBV7-6, the J gene TRBJ1-4; D is perhaps TRBD1 (6 bases). V was clipped by 0 bases and J by 8 bases, with 16 bases between them. Germline CDR1 SGHVS, CDR2 FNYEAQ. The CDR3 is 16 amino acids. Supplemented by reference TRBV7-6 and TRBJ1-4, the full variable domain reads GAGVSQSPRYKVTKRGQDVALRCDPISGHVSLYWYRQALGQGPEFLTYFNYEAQQDKSGLPNDRFSAERPEGSISTLTIQRTEQRDSAMYRCASSLARQGMKEKLFFGSGTQLSVL.

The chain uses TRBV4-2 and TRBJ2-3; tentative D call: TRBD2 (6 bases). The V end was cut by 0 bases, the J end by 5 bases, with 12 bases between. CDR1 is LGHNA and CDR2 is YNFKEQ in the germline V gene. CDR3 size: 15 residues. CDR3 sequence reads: CASSQDLGGKDTQYF. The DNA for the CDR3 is TGTGCCAGCAGCCAAGATCTAGGAGGGAAAGATACGCAGTATTTT.

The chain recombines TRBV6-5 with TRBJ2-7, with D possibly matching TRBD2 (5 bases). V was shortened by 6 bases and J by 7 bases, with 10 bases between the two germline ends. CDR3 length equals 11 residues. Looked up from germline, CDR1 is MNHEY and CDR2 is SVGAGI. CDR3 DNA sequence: TGTGCCAGCAGGTCGCCGGGAGAGCAGTACTTC. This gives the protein CASRSPGEQYF.

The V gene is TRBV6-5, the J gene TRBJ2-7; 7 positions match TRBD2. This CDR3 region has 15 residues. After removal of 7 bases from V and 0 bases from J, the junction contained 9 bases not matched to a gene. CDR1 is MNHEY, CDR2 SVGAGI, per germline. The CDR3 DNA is TGTGCCAGCATTATCGGGGGGACTAACTCCTACGAGCAGTACTTC. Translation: CASIIGGTNSYEQYF.

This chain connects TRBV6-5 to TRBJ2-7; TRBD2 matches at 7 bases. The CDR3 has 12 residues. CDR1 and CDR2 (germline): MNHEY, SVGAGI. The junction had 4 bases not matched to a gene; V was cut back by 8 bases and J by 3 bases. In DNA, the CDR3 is TGTGCCAGCGGACTAGAAGGCTACGAGCAGTACTTC. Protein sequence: CASGLEGYEQYF.

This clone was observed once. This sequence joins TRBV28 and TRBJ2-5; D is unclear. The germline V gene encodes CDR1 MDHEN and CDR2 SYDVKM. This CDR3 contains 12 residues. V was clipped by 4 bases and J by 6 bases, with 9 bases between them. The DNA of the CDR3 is TGTGCCAGCAGTTCCCCTTTAAAGACCCAGTACTTC. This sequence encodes CASSSPLKTQYF.

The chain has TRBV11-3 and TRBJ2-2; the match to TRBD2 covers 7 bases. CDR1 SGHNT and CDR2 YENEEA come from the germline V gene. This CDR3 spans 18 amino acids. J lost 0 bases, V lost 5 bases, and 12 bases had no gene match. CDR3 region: CASSQYSGITTNTGELFF. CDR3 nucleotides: TGTGCCAGCAGCCAATACAGCGGGATAACAACGAACACCGGGGAGCTGTTTTTT.

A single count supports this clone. The CDR3 here is CASKISGRYGEQYF. As DNA, the CDR3 is TGTGCCAGCAAAATTAGCGGGAGATACGGCGAGCAGTACTTC. The V and J genes are TRBV6-5 and TRBJ2-7; 9 bases fit TRBD2. V was clipped by 7 bases and J by 6 bases; unmatched bases: 10. Looked up from germline, CDR1 is MNHEY and CDR2 is SVGAGI. The CDR3 has 14 amino acids.

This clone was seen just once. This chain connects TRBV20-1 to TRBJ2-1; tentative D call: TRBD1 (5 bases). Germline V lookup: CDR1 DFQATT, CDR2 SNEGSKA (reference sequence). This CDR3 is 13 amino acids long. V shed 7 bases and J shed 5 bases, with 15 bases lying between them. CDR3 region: CSVSGSRDNEQFF. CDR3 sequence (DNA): TGCAGTGTTAGTGGATCCAGGGACAATGAGCAGTTCTTC.

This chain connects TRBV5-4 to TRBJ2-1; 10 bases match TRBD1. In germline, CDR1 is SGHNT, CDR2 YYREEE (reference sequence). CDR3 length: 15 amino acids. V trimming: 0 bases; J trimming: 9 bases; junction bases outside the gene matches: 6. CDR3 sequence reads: CASSLGQGARTEQFF. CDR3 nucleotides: TGTGCCAGCAGCTTGGGACAGGGGGCGCGGACTGAGCAGTTCTTC.

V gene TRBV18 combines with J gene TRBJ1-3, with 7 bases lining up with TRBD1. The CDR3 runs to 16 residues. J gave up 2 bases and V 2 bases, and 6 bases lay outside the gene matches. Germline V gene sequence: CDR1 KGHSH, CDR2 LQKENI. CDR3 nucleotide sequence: TGTGCCAGCTCACCAAGAGAGGGGGCAGCTGGAAACACCATATATTTT. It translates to CASSPREGAAGNTIYF.

CDR3 bases: TGTGCCAGCAATCAGGGGTTGAACACTGAAGCTTTCTTT. Translating it yields CASNQGLNTEAFF. The chain is built from TRBV11-2 and TRBJ1-1; D is possibly TRBD1 (6 bases). V lost 7 bases and J 0 bases, leaving 9 bases between the germline ends. This CDR3 is built from 13 residues. The germline V gene has CDR1 SGHAT and CDR2 FQNNGV.

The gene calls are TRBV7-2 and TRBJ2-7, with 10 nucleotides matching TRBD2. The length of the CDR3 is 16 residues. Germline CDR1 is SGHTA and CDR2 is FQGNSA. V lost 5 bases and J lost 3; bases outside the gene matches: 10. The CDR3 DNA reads TGTGCCAGCAGCCTTGGTGTACTAGCGGGGAGCTACGAGCAGTACTTC. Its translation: CASSLGVLAGSYEQYF.

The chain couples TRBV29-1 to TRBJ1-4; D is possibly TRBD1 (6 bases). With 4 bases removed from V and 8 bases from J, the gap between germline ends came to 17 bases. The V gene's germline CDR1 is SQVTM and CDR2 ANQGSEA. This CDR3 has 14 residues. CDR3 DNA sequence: TGCAGCGTTGGCTTCGGGACAACAGGAGAAAAACTGTTTTTT. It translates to CSVGFGTTGEKLFF.

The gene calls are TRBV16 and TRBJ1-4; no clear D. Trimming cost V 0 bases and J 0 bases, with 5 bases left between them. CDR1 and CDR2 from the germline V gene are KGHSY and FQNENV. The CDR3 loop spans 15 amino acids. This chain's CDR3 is CASSQSAATNEKLFF. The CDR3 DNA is TGTGCCAGCAGCCAATCGGCGGCAACTAATGAAAAACTGTTTTTT.

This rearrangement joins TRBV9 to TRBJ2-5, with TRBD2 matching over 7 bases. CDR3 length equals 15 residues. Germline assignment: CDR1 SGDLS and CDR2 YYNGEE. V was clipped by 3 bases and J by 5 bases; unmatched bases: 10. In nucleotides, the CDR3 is TGTGCCAGCAGCGGCTCTAGCGGTCGGGGGGAGACCCAGTACTTC. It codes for CASSGSSGRGETQYF.

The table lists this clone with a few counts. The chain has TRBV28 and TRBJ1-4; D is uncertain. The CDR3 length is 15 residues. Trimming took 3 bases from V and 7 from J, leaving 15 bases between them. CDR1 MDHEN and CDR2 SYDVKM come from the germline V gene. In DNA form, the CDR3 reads TGTGCCAGCAGTTTTAGCCGGGGTCTGGGTGAAAAACTGTTTTTT. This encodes CASSFSRGLGEKLFF.

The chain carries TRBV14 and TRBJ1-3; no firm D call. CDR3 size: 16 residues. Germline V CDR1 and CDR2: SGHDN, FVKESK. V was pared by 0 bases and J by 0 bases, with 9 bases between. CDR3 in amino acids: CASSQERGFSGNTIYF. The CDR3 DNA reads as TGTGCCAGCAGCCAAGAAAGAGGCTTCTCTGGAAACACCATATATTTT. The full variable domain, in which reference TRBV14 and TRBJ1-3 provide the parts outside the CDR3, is EAGVTQFPSHSVIEKGQTVTLRCDPISGHDNLYWYRRVMGKEIKFLLHFVKESKQDESGMPNNRFLAERTGGTYSTLKVQPAELEDSGVYFCASSQERGFSGNTIYFGEGSWLTVV.

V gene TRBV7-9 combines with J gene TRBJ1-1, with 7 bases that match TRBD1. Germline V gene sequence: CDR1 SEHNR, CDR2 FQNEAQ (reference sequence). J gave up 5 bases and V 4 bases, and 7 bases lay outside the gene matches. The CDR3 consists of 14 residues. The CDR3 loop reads CASSSSGGGTEAFF. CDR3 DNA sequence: TGTGCCAGCAGCTCATCAGGGGGAGGTACTGAAGCTTTCTTT.